Given below is one TCR beta chain in context. This sample was taken from a study of blood T cell repertoires in COVID-19. Assay: immunoSEQ multiplex PCR; the TCRdb copy retains only in-frame clones and omits some. The sample holds 68,000 or so clones, roughly 89% seen once. The CDR3 loop spans 11 amino acids. Trimming cost V 2 bases and J 11 bases; bases outside gene matches: 1. CDR1 and CDR2 (germline): MNHNS, SASEGT. The specimen sequenced was peripheral blood. The J gene is TRBJ1-1, the V gene TRBV6-1, with 8 positions matching TRBD1. The sequence came from a man aged 25-40 years with acute or convalescent COVID-19. The CDR3 region is CASSEQGAAFF. The CDR3 DNA sequence: TGTGCCAGCAGTGAACAGGGGGCGGCTTTCTTT.